This TCR beta chain is drawn from a study of brain T cells in children with intractable seizures. Here immunoSEQ multiplex PCR was the method, and the copy in TCRdb shows in-frame clones only, minus some. The sample lists 110,000 or so clones; roughly 94% were seen once. The J segment lost 2 bases and the V segment lost 2 bases, leaving 4 bases of the junction unmatched. This CDR3 contains 15 residues. CDR1 is SEHNR and CDR2 is FQNEAQ in the germline V gene (reference sequence). Findings of the study overall: Viral specificity was inferred only from CDR3 similarity; HCMV serostatus was unknown. Pre-surgery blood may have been undersampled, hiding some clones.

As to this clone: What it recognizes is unknown.

Surgery cases with the highest brain T cell transcript signatures were chosen for sequencing. Patients received at least one anti-epileptic drug before surgery. This receptor was identified in a boy less than two years old with hemimegalencephaly and intractable seizures. The sequenced sample was peripheral blood, obtained at surgery. The genes are TRBV7-9 and TRBJ2-7; TRBD1 agrees at 9 bases. The CDR3 region is CASSLPTGGPYEQYF. The CDR3 DNA reads TGTGCCAGCAGCTTACCCACAGGGGGCCCCTACGAGCAGTACTTC.